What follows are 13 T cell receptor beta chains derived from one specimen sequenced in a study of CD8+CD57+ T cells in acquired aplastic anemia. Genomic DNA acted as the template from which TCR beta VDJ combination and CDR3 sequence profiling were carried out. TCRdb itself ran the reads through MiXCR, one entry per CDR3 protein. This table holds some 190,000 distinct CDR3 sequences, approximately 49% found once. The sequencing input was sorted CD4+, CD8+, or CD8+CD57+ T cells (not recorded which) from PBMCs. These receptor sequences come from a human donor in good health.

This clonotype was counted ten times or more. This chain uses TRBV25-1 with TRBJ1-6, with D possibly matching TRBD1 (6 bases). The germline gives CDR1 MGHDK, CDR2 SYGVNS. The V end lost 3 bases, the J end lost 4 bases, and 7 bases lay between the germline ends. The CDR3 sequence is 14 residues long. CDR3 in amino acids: CASSEQGYNSPLHF. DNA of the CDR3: TGTGCCAGCAGTGAGCAGGGGTATAATTCACCCCTCCACTTT.

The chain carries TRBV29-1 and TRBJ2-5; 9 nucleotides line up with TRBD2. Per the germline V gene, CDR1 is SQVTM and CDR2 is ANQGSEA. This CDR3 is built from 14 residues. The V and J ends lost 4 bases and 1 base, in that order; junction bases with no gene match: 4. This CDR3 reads CSVVLAGSQETQYF. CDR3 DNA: TGCAGCGTTGTGCTAGCGGGGAGCCAAGAGACCCAGTACTTC.

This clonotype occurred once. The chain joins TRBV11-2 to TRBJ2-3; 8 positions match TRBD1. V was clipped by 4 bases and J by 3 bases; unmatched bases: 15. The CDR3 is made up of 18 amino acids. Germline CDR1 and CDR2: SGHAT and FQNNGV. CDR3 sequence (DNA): TGTGCCAGCAGCTCCAGGGGCTCCCAGGGGGCGCGGACAGATACGCAGTATTTT. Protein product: CASSSRGSQGARTDTQYF.

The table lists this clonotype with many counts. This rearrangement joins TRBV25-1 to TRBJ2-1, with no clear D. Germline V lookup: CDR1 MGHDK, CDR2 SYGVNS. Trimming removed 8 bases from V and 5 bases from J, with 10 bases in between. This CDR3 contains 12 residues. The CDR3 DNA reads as TGTGCCAGCCGCCCAAGGAACAATGAGCAGTTCTTC. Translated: CASRPRNNEQFF.

The CDR3 DNA follows: TGTGCCAGCAGTGAAGCTGGGACAGGTGTCTACGAGCAGTACTTC. This sequence encodes CASSEAGTGVYEQYF. The rearrangement uses TRBV2 and TRBJ2-7; 8 nucleotides match TRBD1. Losses at the gene ends were 0 bases for V and 3 bases for J; bases not matched to a gene: 4. In germline, CDR1 is SNHLY, CDR2 FYNNEI. The length of the CDR3 is 15 residues.

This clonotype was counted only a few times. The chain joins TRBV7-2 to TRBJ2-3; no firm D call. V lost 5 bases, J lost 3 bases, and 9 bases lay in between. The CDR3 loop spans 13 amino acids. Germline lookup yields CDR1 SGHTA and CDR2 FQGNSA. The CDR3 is CASSKTDTDTQYF. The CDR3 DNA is TGTGCCAGCAGCAAGACGGATACAGATACGCAGTATTTT.

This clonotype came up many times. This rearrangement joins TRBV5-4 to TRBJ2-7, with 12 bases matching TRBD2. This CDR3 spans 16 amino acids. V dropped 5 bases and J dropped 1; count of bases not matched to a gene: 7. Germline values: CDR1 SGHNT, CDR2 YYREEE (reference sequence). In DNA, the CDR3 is TGTGCCAGCAGAAGACAGCTAGCGGGAGGGTCCTACGAGCAGTACTTC. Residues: CASRRQLAGGSYEQYF.

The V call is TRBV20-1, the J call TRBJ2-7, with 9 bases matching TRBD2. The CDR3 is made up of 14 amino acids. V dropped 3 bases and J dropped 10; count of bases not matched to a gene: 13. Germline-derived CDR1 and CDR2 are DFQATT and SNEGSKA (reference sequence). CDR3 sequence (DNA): TGCAGTGCTAGGGGGGGCCGGGTAGCGGGGGACCAGTACTTC. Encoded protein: CSARGGRVAGDQYF.

The CDR3 is CASSFRLAAGTEAFF. CDR3 bases: TGTGCCAGCAGCTTCCGACTGGCGGCCGGGACTGAAGCTTTCTTT. The rearrangement joins TRBV11-2 to TRBJ1-1; D unresolved. Germline CDR1 is SGHAT and CDR2 is FQNNGV. V was cut by 3 bases and J by 5 bases, with 16 bases left in between. This CDR3 has 15 amino acids.

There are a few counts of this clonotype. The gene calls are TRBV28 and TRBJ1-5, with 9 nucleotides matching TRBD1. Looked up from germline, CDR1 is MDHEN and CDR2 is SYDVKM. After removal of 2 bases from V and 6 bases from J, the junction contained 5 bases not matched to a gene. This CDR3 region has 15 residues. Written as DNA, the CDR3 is TGTGCCAGCAGTTTAAGGACAGGGGTAGGTCAGCCCCAGCATTTT. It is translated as CASSLRTGVGQPQHF.

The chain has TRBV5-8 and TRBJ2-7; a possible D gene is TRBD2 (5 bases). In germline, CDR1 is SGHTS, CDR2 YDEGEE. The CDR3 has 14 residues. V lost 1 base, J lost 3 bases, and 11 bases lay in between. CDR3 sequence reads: CASSLSSGNYEQYF. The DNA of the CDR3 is TGTGCCAGCAGCTTGTCGTCGGGAAACTACGAGCAGTACTTC.

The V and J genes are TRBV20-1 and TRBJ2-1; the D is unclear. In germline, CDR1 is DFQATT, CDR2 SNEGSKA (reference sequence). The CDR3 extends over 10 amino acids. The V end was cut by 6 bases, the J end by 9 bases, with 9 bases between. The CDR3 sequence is CSAKVIEQFF. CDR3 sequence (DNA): TGCAGTGCCAAGGTCATTGAGCAGTTCTTC.

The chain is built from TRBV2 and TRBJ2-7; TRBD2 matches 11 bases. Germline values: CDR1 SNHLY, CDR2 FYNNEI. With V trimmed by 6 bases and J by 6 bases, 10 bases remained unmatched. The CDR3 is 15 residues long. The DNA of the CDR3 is TGTGCCAGCAGCCCCATACTAGCGGGAGTAGGCGAGCAGTACTTC. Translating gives CASSPILAGVGEQYF. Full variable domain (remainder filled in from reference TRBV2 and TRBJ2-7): EPEVTQTPSHQVTQMGQEVILRCVPISNHLYFYWYRQILGQKVEFLVSFYNNEISEKSEIFDDQFSVERPDGSNFTLKIRSTKLEDSAMYFCASSPILAGVGEQYFGPGTRLTVT.